This T cell receptor (beta chain) is from a study of vaccination and CD4 T cells after COVID-19. Study outcomes and limitations: Detection of a median around 85% of reactive clones in convalescent patients was confined to the period after vaccination.

The V gene end was trimmed by 5 bases and the J gene end by 4 bases; junction bases not matched to a gene: 13. This CDR3 is built from 16 residues. CDR1 and CDR2 from the germline V gene are MNHNS and SASEGT. The treatment denotes: roughly 11-day PBMC culture with coronavirus spike peptide pools or control peptides (ViraFEST assay). ViraFEST used peptide pools to expand antigen-specific T cells, then sequenced TCRs. This clonotype appeared a few times. Its specificity is not known. Cultured CD4+ T-cell DNA underwent Oncomine TCR Beta short-read sequencing. Cultured CD4+ T cells yielded the extracted genomic DNA. TCRdb itself ran the PCR reads through MiXCR, one entry per CDR3 protein. The data show about 12,000 distinct CDR3 sequences, roughly 50% seen once.

The source is a human donor who had recovered from COVID-19. The specimen sequenced was CD4+ T cells from blood, cultured in vitro. This chain connects TRBV6-1 to TRBJ1-2; 7 bases map to TRBD1. The CDR3 sequence is CASSTGTAVLFYGYTF. The CDR3 bases are TGTGCCAGCAGTACCGGGACAGCCGTACTATTCTATGGCTACACCTTC.